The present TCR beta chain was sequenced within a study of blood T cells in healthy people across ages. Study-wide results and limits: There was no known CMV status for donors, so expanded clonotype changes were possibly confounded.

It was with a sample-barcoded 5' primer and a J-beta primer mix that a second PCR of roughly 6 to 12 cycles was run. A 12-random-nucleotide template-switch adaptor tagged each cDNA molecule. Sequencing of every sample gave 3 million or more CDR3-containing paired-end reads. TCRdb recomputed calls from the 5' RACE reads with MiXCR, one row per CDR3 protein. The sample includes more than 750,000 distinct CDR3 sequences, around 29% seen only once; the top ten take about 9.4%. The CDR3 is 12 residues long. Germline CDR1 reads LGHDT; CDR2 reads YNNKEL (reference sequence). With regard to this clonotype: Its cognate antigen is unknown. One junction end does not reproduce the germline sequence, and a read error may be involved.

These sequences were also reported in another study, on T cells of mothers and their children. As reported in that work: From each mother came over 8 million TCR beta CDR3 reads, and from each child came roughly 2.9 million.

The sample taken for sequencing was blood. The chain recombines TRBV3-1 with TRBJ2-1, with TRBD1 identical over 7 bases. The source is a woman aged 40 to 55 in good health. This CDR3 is CANSHDRDEQFF. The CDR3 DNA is TGTGCCAACAGCCACGACAGGGATGAGCAGTTCTTC.